Given below is one T cell receptor (beta chain) in context. Its antigen is still unknown. Nothing much larger sits one base from this clone, and base qualities are not available. The CDR3 regions of human TCRbeta chains were subjected to immunosequencing. As for the original processing: TCRs in the repertoires were compared against a reference library of SARS-CoV-2-specific TCRs that had been generated with the MIRA antigen-specificity platform. Breadth meant the fraction of unique TCRs that were SARS-CoV-2-associated, whereas depth meant the fraction of total T cells that were SARS-CoV-2-associated. Using the MIRA data, each spike-specific TCR was mapped to the spike region that the TCR reacts to and placed in a CD4 or CD8 class. Log10-transformed breadth and depth values were compared by one-way ANOVA with Sidak's multiple comparisons tests. In its TCRdb copy, this immuneACCESS table keeps in-frame sequences only and misses some clones. Where compared with another copy, unresolved V genes explain less than half of these, and the others have no known cause. Clonal size and the V and J genes are those of that table, whereas D and trimming came from the DNA. The sample data list 100,000 to 150,000 clones, and roughly 90% of these were observed just once. The leading ten clones occupy around 1.5% of the sample.

This entry belongs to a study of T cell responses to AZD1222 COVID-19 vaccine (dated by TCRdb to the early 2020s). Notes on the research overall: AZD1222 recipients whose second dose came at about 4 weeks and those whose second dose came at about 12 weeks were combined into one group, since spike-specific TCR depth and breadth did not differ between the two schedules. Trial participants were enrolled by age into 18-55, 56-69 and 70-plus year subgroups, with around 150, 28 and 57 TCR-sequenced participants respectively. TCR sequencing was performed for 230 to 250 trial participants, of whom around 210 were given two doses of AZD1222 and around 25 were given two doses of MenACWY control vaccine.

Interpreted using the paper, the time point label stands for: baseline before first vaccination. Vaccinee samples came from UK trials COV001 and COV002, including a single-blind randomized controlled phase 2/3 trial of AZD1222 (ChAdOx1 nCoV-19) in healthy adults. For TCRbeta chain sequencing, PBMC samples were collected from trial participants at day 0 and at day 28 after the second dose. V is shortened by 7 bases, J by 0 bases, and the region joining them spans 18 bases. Per the germline V gene, SNHLY is the CDR1 and FYNNEI is the CDR2. There are 17 amino acids in the CDR3, from cysteine to phenylalanine inclusive. Only the CDR3 DNA is retained, 51 bases long and in frame from the first base. What the research found in general, with its limitations: A significant rise in spike-specific TCR breadth and depth was observed after two AZD1222 doses relative to day 0 and relative to MenACWY recipients. No day 14 peak-response samples were available, so repertoires were characterized only after the peak T cell response. In the small 56-69-year group, the increase in depth fell short of significance, most likely because of low power. Epitopes outside the regions mutated in the B.1.351 and B.1.1.7 variants were reportedly recognized by nearly half of the unique spike-specific TCRs. Conclusions about previously exposed vaccinees were limited because only 5 or 6 AZD1222 recipients were SARS-CoV-2 seropositive at baseline. Vaccine-associated CD4 TCRs spanned the whole spike protein, with dominant responses in regions 160-218 and 743-854. Most participants were white British and females outnumbered males, and the authors suggested that clonal diversity may have been underestimated.

This receptor was taken from an adult in good health. Sequences were derived from peripheral blood, sampled on day 0 of AZD1222 vaccination. The chain is encoded by TRBV2 joined to TRBJ1-4; D gene: possibly TRBD1, on 5 matching bases. The CDR3 here reads CASNWGPVVATNEKLFF. The nucleotide sequence reads as follows: TGTGCCAGCAATTGGGGCCCAGTAGTTGCAACTAATGAAAAACTGTTTTTT.